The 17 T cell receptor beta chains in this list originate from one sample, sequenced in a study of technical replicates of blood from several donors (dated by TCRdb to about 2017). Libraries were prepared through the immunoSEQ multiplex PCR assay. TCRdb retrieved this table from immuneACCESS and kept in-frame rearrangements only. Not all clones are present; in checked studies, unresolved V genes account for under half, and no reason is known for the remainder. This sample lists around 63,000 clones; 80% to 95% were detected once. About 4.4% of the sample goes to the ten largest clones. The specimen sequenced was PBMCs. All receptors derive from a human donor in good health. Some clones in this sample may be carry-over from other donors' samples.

CDR3: CASSMRATEAFF. DNA of the CDR3: TGTGCCAGCAGTATGAGAGCCACTGAAGCTTTCTTT. This chain connects TRBV28 to TRBJ1-1; no clear D gene. This CDR3 has 12 amino acids. V was pared by 5 bases and J by 4 bases, with 8 bases between. Germline lookup yields CDR1 MDHEN and CDR2 SYDVKM.

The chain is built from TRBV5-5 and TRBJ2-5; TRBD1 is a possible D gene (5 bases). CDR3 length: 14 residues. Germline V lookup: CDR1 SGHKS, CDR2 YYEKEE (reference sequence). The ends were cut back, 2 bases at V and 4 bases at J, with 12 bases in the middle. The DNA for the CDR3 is TGTGCCAGCAGCTTTTCAGGGCTCGGAGAGACCCAGTACTTC. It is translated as CASSFSGLGETQYF.

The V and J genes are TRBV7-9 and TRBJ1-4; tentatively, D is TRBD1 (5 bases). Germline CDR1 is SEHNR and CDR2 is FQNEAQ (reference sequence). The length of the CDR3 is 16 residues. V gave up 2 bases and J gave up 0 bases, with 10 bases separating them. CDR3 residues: CASSLWTPATNEKLFF. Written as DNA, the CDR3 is TGTGCCAGCAGCTTATGGACACCGGCAACTAATGAAAAACTGTTTTTT.

Here the CDR3 DNA reads TGTGCCAGCAGCTTAGATATGAACACTGAAGCTTTCTTT. Amino acid sequence: CASSLDMNTEAFF. The V and J genes are TRBV11-3 and TRBJ1-1, with unresolved D. V was pared by 0 bases and J by 0 bases, with 2 bases between. Germline V gene sequence: CDR1 SGHNT, CDR2 YENEEA. CDR3 length equals 13 residues.

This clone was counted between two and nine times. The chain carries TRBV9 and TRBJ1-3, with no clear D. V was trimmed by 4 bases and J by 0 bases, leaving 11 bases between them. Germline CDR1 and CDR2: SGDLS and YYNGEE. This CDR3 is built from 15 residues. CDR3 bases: TGTGCCAGCAGCAGAGAGGAGTACTCTGGAAACACCATATATTTT. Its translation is CASSREEYSGNTIYF. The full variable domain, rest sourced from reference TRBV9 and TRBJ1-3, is DSGVTQTPKHLITATGQRVTLRCSPRSGDLSVYWYQQSLDQGLQFLIQYYNGEERAKGNILERFSAQQFPDLHSELNLSSLELGDSALYFCASSREEYSGNTIYFGEGSWLTVV.

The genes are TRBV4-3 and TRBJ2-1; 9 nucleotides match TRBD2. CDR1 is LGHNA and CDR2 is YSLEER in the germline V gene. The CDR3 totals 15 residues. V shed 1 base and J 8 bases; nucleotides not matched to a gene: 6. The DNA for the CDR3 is TGCGCCAGCAGCCAAGGAGATAGCGGGAGAGATGAGCAGTTCTTC. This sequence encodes CASSQGDSGRDEQFF.

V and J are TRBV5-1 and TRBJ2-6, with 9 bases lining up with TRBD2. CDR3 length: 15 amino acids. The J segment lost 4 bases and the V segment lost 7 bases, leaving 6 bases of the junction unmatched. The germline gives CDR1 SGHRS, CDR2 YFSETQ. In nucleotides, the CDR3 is TGCGCCAGCGGACCTAGCGGGGTAGGGGCCAACGTCCTGACTTTC. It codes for CASGPSGVGANVLTF.

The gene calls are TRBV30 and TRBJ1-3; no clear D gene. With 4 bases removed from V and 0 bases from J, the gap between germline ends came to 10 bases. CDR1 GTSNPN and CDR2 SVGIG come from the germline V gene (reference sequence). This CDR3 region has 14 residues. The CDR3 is CAWTDFSSGNTIYF. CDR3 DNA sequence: TGTGCCTGGACGGACTTTAGCTCTGGAAACACCATATATTTT.

The CDR3 here is CASRGDSGANVLTF. The CDR3 nucleotides are TGTGCCAGCCGGGGGGACTCTGGGGCCAACGTCCTGACTTTC. V and J are TRBV2 and TRBJ2-6; 7 bases fit TRBD2. Trimming at V came to 8 bases and at J to 0 bases, leaving 1 base not matched to a gene. Germline loops: CDR1 SNHLY, CDR2 FYNNEI. CDR3 length: 14 residues.

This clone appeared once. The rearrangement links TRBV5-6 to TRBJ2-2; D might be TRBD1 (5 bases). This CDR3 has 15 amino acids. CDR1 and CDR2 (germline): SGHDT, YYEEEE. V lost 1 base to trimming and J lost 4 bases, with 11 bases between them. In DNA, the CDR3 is TGTGCCAGCAGCTTGTTGGGGCGCGGCACCGGGGAGCTGTTTTTT. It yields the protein CASSLLGRGTGELFF.

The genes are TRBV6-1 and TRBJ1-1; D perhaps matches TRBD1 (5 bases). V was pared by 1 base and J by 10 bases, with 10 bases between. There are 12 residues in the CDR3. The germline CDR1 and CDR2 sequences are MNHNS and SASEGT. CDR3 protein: CASSEVSQVAFF. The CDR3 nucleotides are TGTGCCAGCAGTGAAGTCTCACAGGTAGCTTTCTTT.

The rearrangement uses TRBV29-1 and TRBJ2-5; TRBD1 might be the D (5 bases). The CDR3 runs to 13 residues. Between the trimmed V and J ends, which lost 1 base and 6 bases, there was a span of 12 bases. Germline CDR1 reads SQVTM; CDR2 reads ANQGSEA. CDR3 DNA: TGCAGCGTTGAAGGGGGTAGGGGCCAGACCCAGTACTTC. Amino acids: CSVEGGRGQTQYF. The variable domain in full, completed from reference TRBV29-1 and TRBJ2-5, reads SAVISQKPSRDICQRGTSLTIQCQVDSQVTMMFWYRQQPGQSLTLIATANQGSEATYESGFVIDKFPISRPNLTFSTLTVSNMSPEDSSIYLCSVEGGRGQTQYFGPGTRLLVL.

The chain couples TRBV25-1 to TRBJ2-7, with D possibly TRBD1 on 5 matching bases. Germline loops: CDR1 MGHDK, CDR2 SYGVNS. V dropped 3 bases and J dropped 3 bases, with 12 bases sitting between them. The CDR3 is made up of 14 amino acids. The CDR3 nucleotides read TGTGCCAGCAGTGACAGGGTTTTGGTCTACGAGCAGTACTTC. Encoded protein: CASSDRVLVYEQYF.

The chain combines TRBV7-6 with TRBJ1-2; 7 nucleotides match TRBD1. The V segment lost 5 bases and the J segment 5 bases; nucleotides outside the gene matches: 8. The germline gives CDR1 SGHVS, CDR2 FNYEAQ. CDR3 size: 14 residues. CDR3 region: CASSPGTEGYGYTF. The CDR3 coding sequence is TGTGCCAGCAGCCCCGGGACAGAGGGGTATGGCTACACCTTC.

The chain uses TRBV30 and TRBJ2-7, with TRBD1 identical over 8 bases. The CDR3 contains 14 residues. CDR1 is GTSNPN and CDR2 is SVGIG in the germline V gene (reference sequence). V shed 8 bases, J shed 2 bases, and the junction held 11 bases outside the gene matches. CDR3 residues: CASPEVGQAYEQYF. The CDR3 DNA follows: TGTGCCAGCCCAGAGGTGGGACAGGCCTACGAGCAGTACTTC.

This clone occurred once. CDR3: CASRGATDTQYF. CDR3 nucleotides: TGTGCCAGCAGAGGGGCCACAGATACGCAGTATTTT. This chain links TRBV7-9 with TRBJ2-3; perhaps TRBD1 as D (5 bases). V dropped 6 bases and J dropped 2 bases, with 6 bases sitting between them. The CDR3 loop spans 12 amino acids. The germline gives CDR1 SEHNR, CDR2 FQNEAQ (reference sequence).

The CDR3 bases are TGTGCCTGGGAACCGGGACAGAGGACCGAGCAGTACTTC. Translated: CAWEPGQRTEQYF. V usage is TRBV30 and J usage is TRBJ2-7, with TRBD1 matching over 7 bases. CDR3 length: 13 residues. Losses at the gene ends were 5 bases for V and 6 bases for J; bases not matched to a gene: 10. Germline assignment: CDR1 GTSNPN and CDR2 SVGIG (reference sequence).